The rows below give T cell receptor beta chains drawn from one sample of a study of cytomegalovirus exposure and HLA in healthy donors. Assay used: immunoSEQ multiplex PCR; TCRdb lists only in-frame clones, some missing. The sample contains 100,000 to 120,000 clones, roughly four fifths of which appear only once. The material sequenced was PBMCs. The receptors stem from a woman aged 25 to 45 in good health and CMV-seronegative. The CDR3 runs from the conserved cysteine through the conserved F or W. The D gene is left open where the match is weak. Where a row states a size, it is once, few, many or the class of an expanded clone; other rows omit it.

TRBJ1-4 - few TRBV29-1 12 CSVAGVGEKLFF TGCAGCGTCGCAGGGGTTGGTGAAAAACTGTTTTTT
TRBJ1-5 - - TRBV2 12 CASSSVGDVHYF TGTGCCAGCAGCTCCGTCGGTGATGTTCACTATTTT
TRBJ1-2 - - TRBV15 13 CATSGQGLYGYTF TGTGCCACCAGCGGGCAGGGGCTCTATGGCTACACCTTC
TRBJ2-2 TRBD1 - TRBV5-8 15 CASSALETGTEELFF TGTGCCAGCAGCGCCTTGGAAACCGGGACAGAAGAGCTGTTTTTT
TRBJ2-3 - - TRBV4-1 15 CASSHQGFGTDTQYF TGCGCCAGCAGCCACCAGGGGTTTGGCACAGATACGCAGTATTTT
TRBJ2-7 - few TRBV6-6 14 CASSSVTGTSEQYF TGTGCCAGCAGTTCCGTTACCGGGACATCCGAGCAGTACTTC
TRBJ2-4 TRBD2 - TRBV7-9 16 CASSSGSLAGEGIQYF TGTGCCAGCAGCTCCGGTAGCCTAGCGGGAGAAGGGATTCAGTACTTC
TRBJ2-7 - once TRBV5-4 15 CASSPGGRGAYEQYF TGTGCCAGCAGCCCTGGGGGCAGAGGGGCCTACGAGCAGTACTTC
TRBJ2-7 TRBD2 once TRBV9 15 CASSVGGGSAYEQYF TGTGCCAGCAGCGTCGGCGGCGGGAGCGCCTACGAGCAGTACTTC
TRBJ2-7 TRBD2 - TRBV5-1 14 CASSRTSGSYEQYF TGCGCCAGCAGCCGGACTAGCGGGAGTTACGAGCAGTACTTC
TRBJ1-2 TRBD1 - TRBV10-3 16 CAIKIGTAPVNYGYTF TGTGCCATCAAGATCGGGACAGCGCCCGTTAACTATGGCTACACCTTC
TRBJ2-5 - - TRBV5-6 14 CASSIGGGSETQYF TGTGCCAGCAGCATTGGAGGAGGGTCAGAGACCCAGTACTTC
TRBJ2-7 - - TRBV6-1 14 CASTVTTQSYEQYF TGTGCCAGCACCGTGACAACACAATCCTACGAGCAGTACTTC
TRBJ2-7 TRBD2 - TRBV11-2 16 CASSLGRQRGGYEQYF TGTGCCAGCAGCTTAGGACGACAGCGGGGTGGGTACGAGCAGTACTTC
TRBJ2-7 TRBD2 - TRBV9 14 CASSVWREGHEQYF TGTGCCAGCAGCGTATGGAGGGAGGGCCACGAGCAGTACTTC
TRBJ1-1 - - TRBV30 12 CATNGRRTEAFF TGTGCTACGAACGGGAGGCGGACTGAAGCTTTCTTT
TRBJ1-1 TRBD1 - TRBV7-8 15 CASREGAGGPAEAFF TGTGCCAGCAGGGAGGGGGCAGGGGGCCCGGCTGAAGCTTTCTTT
TRBJ2-7 - - TRBV9 15 CASSVGAGSPYEQYF TGTGCCAGCAGCGTAGGGGCAGGGTCGCCCTACGAGCAGTACTTC
TRBJ1-1 TRBD1 - TRBV5-1 15 CASSLAQGGGTEAFF TGCGCCAGCAGCCTAGCGCAGGGGGGAGGAACTGAAGCTTTCTTT
TRBJ2-3 - few TRBV6-1 15 CASSEWPSGTDTQYF TGTGCCAGCAGTGAATGGCCGTCAGGCACAGATACGCAGTATTTT
TRBJ2-3 - - TRBV11-1 14 CASSLDQGTDTQYF TGTGCCAGCAGCTTAGATCAGGGCACAGATACGCAGTATTTT
TRBJ2-3 TRBD2 - TRBV5-1 17 CASSLVRGRGSTDTQYF TGCGCCAGCAGCTTGGTCCGCGGGAGGGGGTCCACAGATACGCAGTATTTT
TRBJ1-4 TRBD1 - TRBV7-9 13 CASVQGAREKLFF TGTGCCAGCGTTCAGGGGGCGAGGGAAAAACTGTTTTTT
TRBJ1-5 - - TRBV19 14 CASKSQGNNQPQHF TGTGCCAGTAAAAGCCAGGGGAATAATCAGCCCCAGCATTTT
TRBJ2-1 - - TRBV12-2 16 CASRFYPGLASNEQFF TGTGCAAGTCGCTTCTATCCGGGACTAGCATCCAATGAGCAGTTCTTC
TRBJ1-1 TRBD1 - TRBV7-9 15 CASSDGTGAPTEAFF TGTGCCAGCAGCGATGGGACAGGGGCCCCCACTGAAGCTTTCTTT
TRBJ1-1 - - TRBV18 14 CASSPTQGLPEAFF TGTGCCAGCTCACCCACACAGGGTCTCCCTGAAGCTTTCTTT
TRBJ2-1 - - TRBV30 14 CASTGGSAFDEQFF TGTGCCTCCACAGGAGGGTCTGCGTTCGATGAGCAGTTCTTC
TRBJ2-1 - - TRBV5-1 13 CASSGSGFDEQFF TGCGCCAGCAGCGGATCAGGGTTCGATGAGCAGTTCTTC
TRBJ1-2 TRBD1 - TRBV4-3 18 CASSQVLSGTGTSRGYTF TGCGCCAGCAGCCAAGTCCTTTCGGGGACAGGGACTTCGCGGGGCTACACCTTC
TRBJ2-5 TRBD1 - TRBV28 14 CASSFPTGKETQYF TGTGCCAGCAGTTTCCCGACAGGGAAAGAGACCCAGTACTTC
TRBJ2-7 - once TRBV5-1 14 CASSSTGNNYEQYF TGCGCCAGCAGCTCGACAGGTAACAACTACGAGCAGTACTTC
TRBJ1-5 - - TRBV6-5 15 CASSYSSAGPGPQHF TGTGCCAGCAGTTACTCATCGGCGGGCCCAGGGCCCCAGCATTTT
TRBJ1-5 - few TRBV5-1 15 CASSLPGYSNQPQHF TGCGCCAGCAGCTTGCCAGGCTATAGCAATCAGCCCCAGCATTTT
TRBJ1-2 TRBD1 - TRBV6-5 13 CASSFTGGWGYTF TGTGCCAGCAGTTTCACAGGGGGCTGGGGCTACACCTTC
TRBJ1-1 - - TRBV30 17 CAWSVWGRPGENTEAFF TGTGCCTGGAGTGTATGGGGCCGGCCGGGAGAGAACACTGAAGCTTTCTTT
TRBJ2-1 TRBD1 - TRBV2 17 CASSRTGGLSSYNEQFF TGTGCCAGCAGTCGGACAGGGGGCCTGAGCTCCTACAATGAGCAGTTCTTC
TRBJ1-5 TRBD1 - TRBV10-3 15 CAISESATGRQPQHF TGTGCCATCAGTGAGTCGGCGACAGGGCGTCAGCCCCAGCATTTT
TRBJ2-3 TRBD2 few TRBV4-3 18 CASSQPSVGGGGTDTQYF TGCGCCAGCAGCCAACCATCCGTGGGCGGGGGGGGTACAGATACGCAGTATTTT
TRBJ2-7 TRBD1 - TRBV29-1 13 CSVRDRGQVEQYF TGCAGCGTGAGGGACAGGGGGCAAGTCGAGCAGTACTTC
TRBJ2-2 - - TRBV28 14 CASTPTRNTGELFF TGTGCCAGCACCCCCACTCGGAACACCGGGGAGCTGTTTTTT
TRBJ1-4 TRBD1 - TRBV4-3 16 CASSQDKGTGAEKLFF TGCGCCAGCAGCCAAGATAAAGGAACAGGGGCCGAAAAACTGTTTTTT
TRBJ2-3 - - TRBV14 14 CASSLRNPTDTQYF TGTGCCAGCAGTCTTAGAAATCCCACAGATACGCAGTATTTT
TRBJ2-5 TRBD1 - TRBV25-1 15 CASSPPGTGQETQYF TGTGCCAGCAGTCCTCCTGGGACAGGACAAGAGACCCAGTACTTC
TRBJ2-3 TRBD2 - TRBV12-5 13 CASGTPSGGTQYF TGTGCTAGTGGTACCCCTTCGGGGGGTACGCAGTATTTT
TRBJ2-1 - - TRBV7-7 14 CASSHGFRDNEQFF TGTGCTAGCAGCCACGGGTTCCGGGACAATGAGCAGTTCTTC
TRBJ1-2 TRBD1 - TRBV6-5 15 CASSHKRDRVYGYTF TGTGCCAGCAGTCATAAGCGGGACAGGGTCTATGGCTACACCTTC
TRBJ2-5 - - TRBV6-5 14 CASKSHRGAETQYF TGTGCCAGCAAATCCCACCGGGGGGCTGAGACCCAGTACTTC
TRBJ1-2 TRBD1 - TRBV6-1 17 CASSDSLLTGVGYGYTF TGTGCCAGCAGTGATTCCCTCTTGACAGGGGTGGGGTATGGCTACACCTTC
TRBJ1-2 TRBD1 - TRBV4-1 15 CASNQPGQGTYGYTF TGCGCCAGCAACCAACCGGGACAGGGGACCTATGGCTACACCTTC
TRBJ1-2 - - TRBV6-1 14 CASRASVINYGYTF TGTGCCAGCCGTGCCTCAGTGATTAACTATGGCTACACCTTC
TRBJ2-7 TRBD1 - TRBV9 14 CASSEGTGGYEQYF TGTGCCAGCAGCGAGGGGACAGGGGGCTACGAGCAGTACTTC
TRBJ1-5 TRBD1 - TRBV9 15 CASSVDTGGDQPQHF TGTGCCAGCAGCGTAGATACAGGGGGCGATCAGCCCCAGCATTTT
TRBJ2-5 TRBD1 - TRBV7-9 15 CASSSRQGVFETQYF TGTGCCAGCAGCTCACGACAGGGGGTTTTTGAGACCCAGTACTTC
TRBJ2-7 - - TRBV28 12 CASREGIYEQYF TGTGCCAGCCGAGAGGGAATCTACGAGCAGTACTTC